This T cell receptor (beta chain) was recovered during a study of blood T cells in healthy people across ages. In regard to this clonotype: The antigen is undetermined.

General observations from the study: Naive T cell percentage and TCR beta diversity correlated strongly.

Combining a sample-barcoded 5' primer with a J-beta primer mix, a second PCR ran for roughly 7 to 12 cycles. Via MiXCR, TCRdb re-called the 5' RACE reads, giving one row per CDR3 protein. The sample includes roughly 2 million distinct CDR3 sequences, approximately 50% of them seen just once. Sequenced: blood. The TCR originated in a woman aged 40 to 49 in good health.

For the CDR3, the DNA is TGCGCCAGCAGCCAAAGACTAGGATCAGAGACCCAGTACTTC. Translated, it gives CASSQRLGSETQYF. V is TRBV4-3 and J is TRBJ2-4; a possible D gene is TRBD2 (6 bases). Matching the DNA end better, TRBJ2-5 makes the J call doubtful. CDR3 length equals 14 residues. Germline CDR1 reads LGHNA; CDR2 reads YSLEER.